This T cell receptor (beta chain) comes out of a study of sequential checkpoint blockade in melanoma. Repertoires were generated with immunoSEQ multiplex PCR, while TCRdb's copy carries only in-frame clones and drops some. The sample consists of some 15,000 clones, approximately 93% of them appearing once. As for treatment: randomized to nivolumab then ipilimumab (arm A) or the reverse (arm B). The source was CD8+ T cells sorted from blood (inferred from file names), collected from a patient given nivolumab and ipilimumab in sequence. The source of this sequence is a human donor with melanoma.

The CDR3 reads CSVEGGSRYEQYF. DNA of the CDR3: TGCAGCGTTGAGGGCGGGAGTAGGTACGAGCAGTACTTC. The chain employs TRBV29-1 and TRBJ2-7, with 7 bases aligning to TRBD2. J was trimmed by 4 bases and V by 3 bases; bases with no gene match: 6. The CDR3 covers 13 residues. Germline V gene lookup returns CDR1 SQVTM and CDR2 ANQGSEA.